The T cell receptor beta chain under discussion was sequenced for a study of T-cell reconstitution after alpha-beta-depleted transplantation in children. V gave up 3 bases and J gave up 0 bases, with 6 bases separating them. The CDR3 has 13 amino acids. Germline V gene data show CDR1 as KGHSH and CDR2 as LQKENI. Unique molecular identifiers were incorporated when the TCRbeta library was constructed. TCRdb called the PCR reads again in MiXCR, with one record for every CDR3 protein. Counted here are 500,000 to 600,000 distinct CDR3 sequences, over 25% occurring once; the ten biggest clones make up 2% to 2.5%.

Sequencing was performed on PBMCs from the stem cell graft donor, taken from the stem cell graft. This sequence originates from a human donor who donated a stem cell graft to a child with aplastic anemia. The V gene is TRBV18, the J gene TRBJ2-7; D gene ambiguous. CDR3 region: CASSPQPSYEQYF. The CDR3 coding sequence is TGTGCCAGCTCACCTCAACCCTCCTACGAGCAGTACTTC.